Sequencing of this TCR beta chain was carried out in a study of blood T cell repertoires in COVID-19. Study in general: COVID-19 samples from acute and convalescent phases originated in the United States, Italy and Spain. The analysed material was cDNA or gDNA that came from T cells, B-cell-depleted T cells, or PBMCs.

In the study's own analysis: For nucleated cells, counts were estimated from reference gene primer amplification. TCRdb keeps only in-frame clones here, not all; method: immunoSEQ multiplex PCR. V and J calls and clone size are as listed in that table; D and trimming were resolved from the DNA. The data hold about 250,000 clones, with around 81% observed a single time. This clone was recorded a few times. The sequenced sample consisted of peripheral blood. The receptor comes from a man aged 50 or older with active or convalescent COVID-19.

The CDR3 is CASSVGSYTEAFF. Here the CDR3 DNA reads TGTGCCAGCAGCGTAGGCAGTTACACTGAAGCTTTCTTT. J is TRBJ1-1 and V is TRBV9; no clear D gene. V was clipped by 0 bases and J by 3 bases, with 6 bases between them. The CDR3 totals 13 residues. CDR1 SGDLS and CDR2 YYNGEE come from the germline V gene. The full variable domain, with the rest looked up from reference TRBV9 and TRBJ1-1, is DSGVTQTPKHLITATGQRVTLRCSPRSGDLSVYWYQQSLDQGLQFLIQYYNGEERAKGNILERFSAQQFPDLHSELNLSSLELGDSALYFCASSVGSYTEAFFGQGTRLTVV.